The rows below give T cell receptor beta chains drawn from one sample of a study of OX40 agonist ivuxolimab in advanced cancers. Clones were read by immunoSEQ multiplex PCR, and TCRdb kept only the in-frame ones, dropping some. The sample includes some 76,000 clones, approximately 84% of them seen just once. Sequenced material: CD4+ or CD8+ T cells sorted from blood, taken in a trial of the OX40 agonist ivuxolimab. Source of these receptors: an adult with an advanced solid tumor such as melanoma, head and neck, liver or kidney cancer. CDR3s include the opening cysteine and the closing phenylalanine or tryptophan. D genes are given only for firm matches. Size tells how often a clone was seen (once, few, many) or the class of an expanded clone, and some rows leave it out.

j_call d_call v_call clone_size cdr3_length cdr3_nt cdr3_aa
TRBJ2-5 TRBD1 TRBV6-5 - 14 TGTGCCAGCAGAAAAAATAGGGGGCGGGAGACCCAGTACTTC CASRKNRGRETQYF
TRBJ2-3 TRBD2 TRBV7-9 - 15 TGTGCCAGCAGCAAGCGGGGGGGCGCCACAGATACGCAGTATTTT CASSKRGGATDTQYF
TRBJ2-3 TRBD2 TRBV29-1 - 15 TGCAGCGTTGGGACTAGCGGGAGCGGGGGGGATACGCAGTATTTT CSVGTSGSGGDTQYF
TRBJ2-2 TRBD1 TRBV30 - 18 TGTGCCTGGAGTGTGTCTCCTGCGGGACAGGGGTACACCGGGGAGCTGTTTTTT CAWSVSPAGQGYTGELFF
TRBJ2-7 - TRBV5-1 - 12 TGCGCCAGCAGCGCCATCAGAGGCGAGCAGTACTTC CASSAIRGEQYF
TRBJ2-3 - TRBV4-2 - 17 TGTGCCAGCAGCCAAGAGTCGGGGGTTTTGTCTACAGATACGCAGTATTTT CASSQESGVLSTDTQYF
TRBJ1-5 TRBD1 TRBV7-9 - 15 TGTGCCAGCAGTCCGGGACAGGGGTTCAATCAGCCCCAGCATTTT CASSPGQGFNQPQHF
TRBJ1-2 - TRBV6-6 - 13 TGTGCCAGCAGTCCCGACGGGGGGTATGGCTACACCTTC CASSPDGGYGYTF
TRBJ2-7 TRBD2 TRBV11-2 - 16 TGTGCCAGCAGCTATTTAGCGGGAGGGACATATGTCGAGCAGTACTTC CASSYLAGGTYVEQYF
TRBJ1-6 TRBD1 TRBV5-1 - 15 TGCGCCAGCAGCTTCTTGACAGGGGATAATTCACCCCTCCACTTT CASSFLTGDNSPLHF
TRBJ2-3 - TRBV7-3 - 15 TGTGCCAGCAGCTTACAGCGGTCGGGCACAGATACGCAGTATTTT CASSLQRSGTDTQYF
TRBJ2-7 - TRBV11-1 - 12 TGTGCCAGCAGCAGGGACTCCTACGAGCAGTACTTC CASSRDSYEQYF
TRBJ1-2 - TRBV9 - 14 TGTGCCAGCAGCGTAGACGGGGGCCCCTATGGCTACACCTTC CASSVDGGPYGYTF
TRBJ2-6 TRBD1 TRBV27 - 18 TGTGCCAACAGTTTAGCCGGGACAGGGCTTTCGGGGGCCAACGTCCTGACTTTC CANSLAGTGLSGANVLTF
TRBJ1-5 - TRBV28 - 18 TGTGCCAGCAGTTTACGGCAGGGATCACCAGTGGGCAATCAGCCCCAGCATTTT CASSLRQGSPVGNQPQHF
TRBJ2-1 - TRBV7-2 - 13 TGTGCCAGCAGCTCGGTGGCCAGGGATGAGCAGTTCTTC CASSSVARDEQFF
TRBJ1-5 - TRBV7-9 once 14 TGTGCCAGCAGTGTCAGCGATAGCAATCAGCCCCAGCATTTT CASSVSDSNQPQHF
TRBJ2-7 TRBD1 TRBV2 - 16 TGTGCCAGCAGTGTCCCCCGGGACAGACTCCCCTACGAGCAGTACTTC CASSVPRDRLPYEQYF
TRBJ1-1 - TRBV5-1 - 15 TGCGCCAGCAGCTTTCGGTGGCAGGGTGAGACTGAAGCTTTCTTT CASSFRWQGETEAFF
TRBJ1-2 - TRBV6-6 - 16 TGTGCCAGCAGTTACTCGGGCGGCTCCCTGAACTATGGCTACACCTTC CASSYSGGSLNYGYTF
TRBJ1-1 - TRBV10-3 - 14 TGTGCCATCAGTGAGTCGGGGGGAGGGAAGGGAGCTTTCTTT CAISESGGGKGAFF
TRBJ1-2 - TRBV4-1 - 13 TGCGCCAGCAGCCATCCTTCCGTACCTGGCTACACCTTC CASSHPSVPGYTF
TRBJ2-7 - TRBV13 - 15 TGTGCCAGCAGCTTAGGTGGGACGGGAACCTACGAGCAGTACTTC CASSLGGTGTYEQYF
TRBJ2-5 TRBD1 TRBV10-1 - 15 TGCGCCAGCAGTGAGGTGGGACAGGGGAAAGAGACCCAGTACTTC CASSEVGQGKETQYF
TRBJ2-5 - TRBV5-6 - 13 TGTGCCAGCAGCTTAAGTCGGGGAGAGACCCAGTACTTC CASSLSRGETQYF
TRBJ2-1 TRBD2 TRBV7-3 - 15 TGTGCCACCGGACTAGCGGGGGGGTCCTACAATGAGCAGTTCTTC CATGLAGGSYNEQFF
TRBJ2-1 TRBD2 TRBV5-1 - 16 TGCGCCAGCAGCTCTTCCACGGGACTAGCCTACAATGAGCAGTTCTTC CASSSSTGLAYNEQFF
TRBJ2-1 - TRBV7-9 - 13 TGTGCCAGCAGCTTTTCCCGGGGGCTTGAGCAGTTCTTC CASSFSRGLEQFF
TRBJ2-3 - TRBV29-1 - 17 TGCAGCGTTGAAGGCGCCGGACGAGGGGCCATCACAGATACGCAGTATTTT CSVEGAGRGAITDTQYF
TRBJ2-5 TRBD2 TRBV29-1 once 13 TGCAGCGTTTCACCGGGACTAGCGGGAGTGAAGTACTTC CSVSPGLAGVKYF
TRBJ2-2 - TRBV7-2 - 14 TGTGCCAGCAGCCGCCCCGAGGGCACCGGGGAGCTGTTTTTT CASSRPEGTGELFF
TRBJ1-6 - TRBV6-6 - 12 TGTGCCAGCGCCGGTTATGATTCACCCCTCCACTTT CASAGYDSPLHF
TRBJ1-5 - TRBV28 - 11 TGTGCCAGCAGTTTAAACAGAGACCAGCATTTT CASSLNRDQHF
TRBJ2-3 - TRBV27 - 15 TGTGCCAGCAGTTTAACCGCACGGAGGGCCGATACGCAGTATTTT CASSLTARRADTQYF
TRBJ1-3 - TRBV25-1 - 14 TGTGCCAGCAGTGACTCAAACTCTGGAAACACCATATATTTT CASSDSNSGNTIYF
TRBJ2-5 - TRBV5-1 - 14 TGCGCCAGCAGCTTAGGGACTCCTGGGGAGACCCAGTACTTC CASSLGTPGETQYF
TRBJ2-1 - TRBV4-3 - 16 TGCGCCAGCAGCCTTGGCAGGGGCACTAACACAAGGGAGCAGTTCTTC CASSLGRGTNTREQFF
TRBJ1-2 TRBD1 TRBV7-9 - 16 TGTGCCAGCAGCCCCCAGGACAGGGCCTTTAACTATGGCTACACCTTC CASSPQDRAFNYGYTF
TRBJ1-1 - TRBV27 - 15 TGTGCCAGCAGTCCGCGGAGGGGTTGGAACACTGAAGCTTTCTTT CASSPRRGWNTEAFF
TRBJ2-7 - TRBV9 - 16 TGTGCCAGCAGCGTAGGGGGAACAGGGAGCGTCTACGAGCAGTACTTC CASSVGGTGSVYEQYF
TRBJ2-5 TRBD1 TRBV10-3 - 14 TGTGCCATCAGTGGGGGACAGGTTCAAGAGACCCAGTACTTC CAISGGQVQETQYF
TRBJ1-2 - TRBV28 once 16 TGTGCCAGCAGTTTTAGGTGGGCAGGGTCTGACTATGGCTACACCTTC CASSFRWAGSDYGYTF
TRBJ2-1 - TRBV5-5 - 12 TGTGCCAGCAGCCCATCGCGGATCGGTGAGTTCTTC CASSPSRIGEFF
TRBJ2-7 TRBD1 TRBV7-9 - 13 TGTGCCAGCAGACAGGGGGCAGGATACGAGCAGTACTTC CASRQGAGYEQYF
TRBJ2-2 TRBD1 TRBV5-1 few 16 TGCGCCAGCAGCGCACGACAGGGTTCGAACACCGGGGAGCTGTTTTTT CASSARQGSNTGELFF
TRBJ1-4 - TRBV18 - 14 TGTGCCAGCTCACCAGGGATGACTAATGAAAAACTGTTTTTT CASSPGMTNEKLFF
TRBJ2-3 - TRBV11-3 - 15 TGTGCCAGCAGCCCTCGGACTACTAGCACAGATACGCAGTATTTT CASSPRTTSTDTQYF
TRBJ2-7 TRBD2 TRBV5-8 - 16 TGTGCCAGCAGCTTGGGACTAGCGGGAGGCTCCTACGAGCAGTACTTC CASSLGLAGGSYEQYF
TRBJ1-3 - TRBV5-6 - 17 TGTGCCAGCAGCTGGGGTTCGGGGGGAAGCTCTGGAAACACCATATATTTT CASSWGSGGSSGNTIYF
TRBJ2-7 - TRBV4-2 few 15 TGTGCCAGCAGCCAACAAACCGGGCCCTCCTACGAGCAGTACTTC CASSQQTGPSYEQYF
TRBJ2-5 TRBD2 TRBV4-3 - 16 TGCGCCAGCAGCCAAGAGTTCCTAGCGGCAGGAGAGACCCAGTACTTC CASSQEFLAAGETQYF